This entry lists 20 T cell receptor beta chains sequenced from one sample in a study of cytomegalovirus exposure and HLA in healthy donors. Produced via immunoSEQ multiplex PCR; TCRdb's table is partial and in-frame only. The sample shows 150,000 to 200,000 clones, around 80% of them seen only once. Source material: PBMCs. The origin of the receptors is a woman between 25 and 40 years old in good health and CMV-seropositive.

This clone has only one observation. Other DNA sequences in the sample encode the same CDR3. This sequence joins TRBV5-1 and TRBJ1-1, with D uncertain. This CDR3 region has 17 residues. Trimming left V 8 bases short and J 1 base short, with 24 bases between. The V gene's germline CDR1 is SGHRS and CDR2 YFSETQ. CDR3 in amino acids: CASSLTISGQANTEAFF. CDR3 nucleotides: TGCGCCAGTAGCCTTACGATAAGCGGGCAGGCGAACACTGAAGCTTTCTTT. The variable domain in full, completed from reference TRBV5-1 and TRBJ1-1, reads KAGVTQTPRYLIKTRGQQVTLSCSPISGHRSVSWYQQTPGQGLQFLFEYFSETQRNKGNFPGRFSGRQFSNSRSEMNVSTLELGDSALYLCASSLTISGQANTEAFFGQGTRLTVV.

The chain combines TRBV2 with TRBJ1-2; 10 bases align to TRBD1. The germline V gene has CDR1 SNHLY and CDR2 FYNNEI. The CDR3 is 14 amino acids. V was pared by 2 bases and J by 7 bases, with 4 bases of the junction left unmatched. The CDR3 loop reads CASSEFRTGGGYTF. The DNA of the CDR3 is TGTGCCAGCAGTGAATTCCGGACAGGGGGTGGCTACACCTTC.

DNA of the CDR3: TGTGCCAGCAGTTTCCGGGGAAGGGACAATGAGCAGTTCTTC. This gives the protein CASSFRGRDNEQFF. The chain recombines TRBV27 with TRBJ2-1, with D tentatively TRBD2 (5 bases). Trimming cost V 3 bases and J 5 bases, with 11 bases left between them. The CDR3 sequence is 14 residues long. The V gene's germline CDR1 is MNHEY and CDR2 SMNVEV (reference sequence).

This clone is a singleton in its sample. The rearrangement joins TRBV11-2 to TRBJ1-1; D gene unclear. V lost 1 base and J lost 3, with 9 bases in between. The CDR3 consists of 14 residues. CDR1 SGHAT and CDR2 FQNNGV come from the germline V gene. This CDR3 is CASSLGPPYTEAFF. The CDR3 DNA sequence: TGTGCCAGCAGCTTAGGGCCTCCCTACACTGAAGCTTTCTTT. Filled out from reference TRBV11-2 and TRBJ1-1, the complete variable domain reads EAGVAQSPRYKIIEKRQSVAFWCNPISGHATLYWYQQILGQGPKLLIQFQNNGVVDDSQLPKDRFSAERLKGVDSTLKIQPAKLEDSAVYLCASSLGPPYTEAFFGQGTRLTVV.

The V gene is TRBV7-9, the J gene TRBJ1-4; 7 nucleotides match TRBD1. V shed 4 bases, J shed 7 bases, and the junction held 6 bases outside the gene matches. The CDR3 has 14 amino acids. Per germline, CDR1 SEHNR and CDR2 FQNEAQ (reference sequence). CDR3 in amino acids: CASSSRQGTEKLFF. The CDR3 nucleotides read TGTGCCAGCAGCTCCCGACAGGGTACTGAAAAACTGTTTTTT.

The chain carries TRBV5-1 and TRBJ2-3; 9 nucleotides agree with TRBD2. The CDR3 totals 16 residues. J gave up 0 bases and V 5 bases, and 7 bases lay outside the gene matches. Germline assignment: CDR1 SGHRS and CDR2 YFSETQ. The CDR3 sequence: CASRTQAGGSTDTQYF. DNA for the CDR3: TGCGCCAGCAGAACCCAGGCGGGAGGGAGCACAGATACGCAGTATTTT.

This chain's CDR3 is CASSYSDRGNEQFF. The DNA for the CDR3 is TGTGCCAGCAGTTACTCGGACAGGGGCAATGAGCAGTTCTTC. The J gene is TRBJ2-1, the V gene TRBV28, with 9 bases lining up with TRBD1. V lost 4 bases, J lost 6 bases, and 4 bases stayed unmatched. The CDR3 totals 14 residues. Germline-derived CDR1 and CDR2 are MDHEN and SYDVKM.

The chain recombines TRBV5-1 with TRBJ2-2; 9 bases fit TRBD1. CDR1 and CDR2 from the germline V gene are SGHRS and YFSETQ. V dropped 4 bases and J dropped 1; count of bases not matched to a gene: 8. The CDR3 has 17 residues. The CDR3 here is CASSDTGQGGNTGELFF. CDR3 DNA: TGCGCCAGCAGCGACACGGGACAGGGAGGGAACACCGGGGAGCTGTTTTTT.

The rearrangement links TRBV6-1 to TRBJ1-2; D gene unclear. This CDR3 comprises 13 residues. Germline values: CDR1 MNHNS, CDR2 SASEGT. The V end lost 10 bases, the J end lost 0 bases, and 12 bases lay between the germline ends. The CDR3 is CATFSSSNYGYTF. The DNA of the CDR3 is TGTGCCACCTTCAGTAGCTCTAACTATGGCTACACCTTC.

This chain uses TRBV14 with TRBJ1-1; D ambiguous. CDR3 length: 12 residues. Trimming removed 3 bases from V and 8 bases from J, with 10 bases in between. Germline V gene data show CDR1 as SGHDN and CDR2 as FVKESK. CDR3 protein: CASSHVGVEAFF. As DNA, the CDR3 is TGTGCCAGCAGCCATGTGGGCGTAGAAGCTTTCTTT.

CDR3 DNA: TGCGCCAGCAGCCAAGGGGCCGAAGCGGGAGGGACAAGAAAGACCCAGTACTTC. This sequence encodes CASSQGAEAGGTRKTQYF. The chain employs TRBV4-1 and TRBJ2-5; 10 bases fit TRBD2. The V gene end was trimmed by 1 base and the J gene end by 6 bases; junction bases not matched to a gene: 14. CDR1 and CDR2 from the germline V gene are MGHRA and YSYEKL. The CDR3 has 18 residues.

The gene calls are TRBV4-1 and TRBJ1-2; D might be TRBD1 (5 bases). Germline-derived CDR1 and CDR2 are MGHRA and YSYEKL. There are 15 residues in the CDR3. Trimming took 0 bases from V and 4 from J, leaving 12 bases between them. The CDR3 is CASSQDLEGSYGYTF. CDR3 nucleotides: TGCGCCAGCAGCCAAGATTTGGAGGGGTCCTATGGCTACACCTTC.

The chain joins TRBV19 to TRBJ1-1; TRBD1 aligns across 9 bases. CDR3 length: 15 amino acids. Germline V gives CDR1 LNHDA, CDR2 SQIVND (reference sequence). The V segment lost 7 bases and the J segment 3 bases; nucleotides outside the gene matches: 9. The CDR3 here is CASTSQQGADTEAFF. CDR3 coding DNA: TGTGCCAGTACCTCACAACAGGGGGCGGACACTGAAGCTTTCTTT.

The chain is built from TRBV19 and TRBJ1-3; perhaps TRBD1 as D (6 bases). Germline CDR1 reads LNHDA; CDR2 reads SQIVND (reference sequence). This CDR3 contains 14 residues. Deletions cut 4 bases from V and 1 base from J, with 8 bases between. In DNA, the CDR3 is TGTGCCAGTAGTACCGGACAGTCTGGAAACACCATATATTTT. It specifies CASSTGQSGNTIYF.

There are many counts of this clone. The chain couples TRBV28 to TRBJ1-2; D remains unclear. There are 15 residues in the CDR3. Germline values: CDR1 MDHEN, CDR2 SYDVKM. The V gene lost 10 bases and the J gene lost 0 bases, with 18 bases spanning the gap. The CDR3 nucleotides read TGTGCCACCCGACTACCTGACGGTGCTAACTATGGCTACACCTTC. Residues: CATRLPDGANYGYTF.

The chain links TRBV19 to TRBJ2-7, with D maybe TRBD2 (5 bases). The length of the CDR3 is 13 residues. From germline, CDR1 is LNHDA and CDR2 SQIVND (reference sequence). Trimming stripped 1 base from V and 4 bases from J, with 8 bases between. This chain's CDR3 is CASSIGPGYEQYF. In DNA, the CDR3 is TGTGCCAGTAGTATAGGTCCGGGGTACGAGCAGTACTTC.

This clone occurred once. This rearrangement joins TRBV2 to TRBJ2-1; 8 bases are a match to TRBD2. Germline-derived CDR1 and CDR2 are SNHLY and FYNNEI. This CDR3 comprises 15 residues. The J segment lost 8 bases and the V segment lost 4 bases, leaving 10 bases of the junction unmatched. The CDR3 DNA sequence: TGTGCCAGCAGTGGGACGGGAGGGGGTATGGATGAGCAGTTCTTC. Translation gives CASSGTGGGMDEQFF.

This clone was seen just once. V gene TRBV9 combines with J gene TRBJ2-2, with a tentative D call TRBD2 (6 bases). The CDR3 consists of 17 residues. Deletions cut 3 bases from V and 6 bases from J, with 21 bases between. Germline V gene sequence: CDR1 SGDLS, CDR2 YYNGEE. CDR3 in amino acids: CASSESPGLGLSGELFF. CDR3 DNA sequence: TGTGCCAGCAGCGAATCACCGGGACTCGGTTTATCCGGGGAGCTGTTTTTT.

J is TRBJ2-7 and V is TRBV30; weak D call: TRBD1 (5 bases). V shed 4 bases and J shed 3 bases, with 13 bases lying between them. The CDR3 is 13 residues long. Germline CDR1 and CDR2: GTSNPN and SVGIG (reference sequence). The CDR3 sequence: CAWTQGNGYEQYF. The CDR3 region has the DNA TGTGCCTGGACTCAGGGTAACGGCTACGAGCAGTACTTC.

The J gene is TRBJ2-1, the V gene TRBV28; D call uncertain. Germline V CDR1 and CDR2: MDHEN, SYDVKM. CDR3 size: 13 residues. V was pared by 2 bases and J by 7 bases, with 9 bases between. The DNA for the CDR3 is TGTGCCAGCAGTTTAAGGAGCCAAAATGAGCAGTTCTTC. Its protein product is CASSLRSQNEQFF.